The clone carrying this T cell receptor beta chain appeared a single time. The target antigen is unknown. The data stem from a study of cytomegalovirus exposure and HLA in healthy donors. General study points: In a later analysis, specific HLA alleles were associated with 15,000 to 20,000 TCR beta sequences at a 0.05 false discovery rate. High sensitivity and specificity were reportedly achieved when the classifier diagnosed cytomegalovirus status. Productive status was seen about 87% or about 30% of the time for most TCR beta V segments in an earlier analysis.

With 3 bases clipped from V and 4 bases from J, the junction kept 4 bases outside the gene matches. Per germline, CDR1 SGHTA and CDR2 FQGNSA. The CDR3 is 15 amino acids. PCR primers comprised 60 Vbeta and 13 Jbeta primers. Sequencing used immunoSEQ multiplex PCR; TCRdb keeps in-frame clones, though not all of them. The table records some 130,000 clones, roughly 85% of them present only once. The clonotype was recovered from a man aged 40-50 years in good health and CMV-seronegative. This chain uses TRBV7-2 with TRBJ2-3, with TRBD2 identical over 10 bases. Sequencing used PBMCs. The CDR3 spells CASSFLAGVADTQYF. The CDR3 DNA reads as TGTGCCAGCAGCTTTCTAGCGGGAGTGGCAGATACGCAGTATTTT.